A selection of T cell receptor beta chains follows, all from one sample in a study of beta chain features in type 1 diabetes. The protocol was immunoSEQ multiplex PCR, while the TCRdb copy is restricted to in-frame clones and leaves out a portion. Among 95,000 to 150,000 clones listed, around 16% were seen once. Source material: central memory CD4+ T cells from blood. Every receptor here comes from a man aged 18 to 29 with type 1 diabetes. Each CDR3 is given with its conserved first and last residue. D genes are given only for firm matches. Clone size appears in some rows only: once, few, many, or a class for an expanded clone.

CASSLGSTQYF	TGTGCCAGCAGCTTAGGAAGTACGCAGTATTTT	TRBV11-1	TRBJ2-3	NA	NA
CASSQTLAGTGTDTQYF	TGCGCCAGCAGCCAGACTCTAGCGGGGACTGGCACAGATACGCAGTATTTT	TRBV5-1	TRBJ2-3	TRBD2	NA
CASSPRTGTSEKLFF	TGTGCCAGCAGTCCAAGGACAGGGACGTCGGAAAAACTGTTTTTT	TRBV2	TRBJ1-4	TRBD1	few
CASSFSGVGGNTIYF	TGTGCCAGCAGCTTTTCCGGGGTTGGTGGAAACACCATATATTTT	TRBV7-3	TRBJ1-3	NA	few
CASSLRSGASYEQYF	TGTGCCAGCAGCTTGCGCAGCGGGGCCTCCTACGAGCAGTACTTC	TRBV5-6	TRBJ2-7	TRBD2	NA
CASLNTEAFF	TGTGCCAGCTTGAACACTGAAGCTTTCTTT	TRBV2	TRBJ1-1	NA	NA
CASTRGPGGYTF	TGTGCCAGCACCCGCGGGCCGGGTGGCTACACCTTC	TRBV9	TRBJ1-2	NA	few
CASSLGVLGEQFF	TGTGCCAGCAGCTTAGGGGTGTTGGGTGAGCAGTTCTTC	TRBV11-2	TRBJ2-1	NA	many
CASSGSRGDTGELFF	TGTGCCAGCAGCGGCAGTCGGGGCGACACCGGGGAGCTGTTTTTT	TRBV25-1	TRBJ2-2	NA	NA
CASSQPGRETEAFF	TGCGCCAGCAGCCAACCCGGACGCGAAACTGAAGCTTTCTTT	TRBV4-3	TRBJ1-1	NA	few
CASSPGRETQYF	TGTGCCAGCTCACCGGGCCGAGAGACCCAGTACTTC	TRBV18	TRBJ2-5	NA	few
CAWSAGGRSYEQYF	TGTGCCTGGAGTGCAGGGGGTCGTTCCTACGAGCAGTACTTC	TRBV30	TRBJ2-7	TRBD1	few
CASSRYTNRDEKLFF	TGCGCCAGCAGCCGATACACCAATCGGGATGAAAAACTGTTTTTT	TRBV4-1	TRBJ1-4	NA	once
CASLLLAGGIQYF	TGTGCCAGCTTACTGCTGGCAGGCGGCATTCAGTACTTC	TRBV18	TRBJ2-4	NA	medium-sized
CASSALAGTSTDTQYF	TGTGCCAGCAGCGCCCTAGCGGGGACTAGCACAGATACGCAGTATTTT	TRBV7-9	TRBJ2-3	TRBD2	NA
CASSRGSQGPNYGYTF	TGTGCCAGCAGTCGAGGTAGTCAGGGGCCTAACTATGGCTACACCTTC	TRBV25-1	TRBJ1-2	NA	few
CASSLGAGGSTDTQYF	TGTGCCAGCAGCTTAGGGGCCGGGGGGAGCACAGATACGCAGTATTTT	TRBV7-8	TRBJ2-3	TRBD2	NA
CSVVHGTSTDTQYF	TGCAGCGTTGTCCACGGGACTAGCACAGATACGCAGTATTTT	TRBV29-1	TRBJ2-3	NA	few
CASSPNREETQYF	TGTGCCAGCAGCCCAAACAGGGAAGAGACCCAGTACTTC	TRBV11-2	TRBJ2-5	NA	NA
CASSLEGRIDTQYF	TGTGCCAGCAGCTTAGAGGGTCGAATTGATACGCAGTATTTT	TRBV7-9	TRBJ2-3	NA	few
CASIRQGELFF	TGTGCCAGCATCCGCCAAGGGGAGCTGTTTTTT	TRBV6-1	TRBJ2-2	NA	NA
CASITGSSYEQYF	TGTGCCAGCATTACCGGGTCATCCTACGAGCAGTACTTC	TRBV28	TRBJ2-7	NA	NA
CAWSGADPYEQYF	TGTGCCTGGAGTGGAGCAGATCCCTACGAGCAGTACTTC	TRBV30	TRBJ2-7	NA	NA
CASSYLGGHGRTEAFF	TGTGCCAGCAGTTACCTCGGGGGGCATGGAAGAACTGAAGCTTTCTTT	TRBV6-5	TRBJ1-1	NA	few
CASGLAGGRETQYF	TGTGCCAGCGGGCTGGCGGGGGGGCGAGAGACCCAGTACTTC	TRBV7-6	TRBJ2-5	TRBD2	few
CASSDPPNYEQYF	TGTGCCAGCAGTGACCCCCCCAACTACGAGCAGTACTTC	TRBV25-1	TRBJ2-7	NA	few
CASSPLSGGYNEQFF	TGTGCCAGCAGTCCCCTAAGCGGGGGCTACAATGAGCAGTTCTTC	TRBV28	TRBJ2-1	TRBD2	many
CASSPTSGVHEQYF	TGTGCCAGCTCACCGACTAGCGGGGTCCACGAGCAGTACTTC	TRBV18	TRBJ2-7	TRBD2	few
CAMGLAGFEQYF	TGTGCGATGGGACTAGCGGGCTTCGAGCAGTACTTC	TRBV30	TRBJ2-7	TRBD2	NA
CSAPGETEAFF	TGCAGTGCGCCGGGGGAGACTGAAGCTTTCTTT	TRBV20-1	TRBJ1-1	NA	few
CASSFSERADEQFF	TGTGCCAGCAGTTTCTCGGAACGGGCGGATGAGCAGTTCTTC	TRBV28	TRBJ2-1	NA	NA
CASRRNRATETQYF	TGTGCCAGCAGAAGAAACAGGGCAACCGAGACCCAGTACTTC	TRBV7-2	TRBJ2-5	NA	few
CASSLDGNEKLFF	TGCGCCAGCAGCTTGGACGGAAATGAAAAACTGTTTTTT	TRBV5-1	TRBJ1-4	NA	NA
CASSWIFNSGYTF	TGTGCCAGCAGCTGGATTTTCAACAGTGGCTACACCTTC	TRBV5-6	TRBJ1-2	NA	once
CASSQDLTGLGYFVADTQYF	TGTGCCAGCAGCCAAGACTTGACAGGCCTGGGGTATTTCGTTGCAGATACGCAGTATTTT	TRBV4-2	TRBJ2-3	NA	NA
CASSSGLNSPLHF	TGTGCCAGCAGTTCGGGATTGAATTCACCCCTCCACTTT	TRBV28	TRBJ1-6	NA	NA
CSVEGRTQGVDSYNEQFF	TGCAGCGTTGAAGGAAGGACACAGGGAGTCGACTCCTACAATGAGCAGTTCTTC	TRBV29-1	TRBJ2-1	NA	NA
CASSLNTDTQYF	TGCGCCAGCAGCCTTAACACAGATACGCAGTATTTT	TRBV4-1	TRBJ2-3	NA	NA
CASSAGLALTDTQYF	TGTGCCAGCAGCGCGGGACTAGCGCTCACAGATACGCAGTATTTT	TRBV5-5	TRBJ2-3	TRBD2	NA
CASSLPPDTQYF	TGTGCCAGCAGCCTTCCCCCAGATACGCAGTATTTT	TRBV9	TRBJ2-3	NA	few
CASSPQTAENEKLFF	TGTGCCAGCAGCCCACAGACAGCTGAGAATGAAAAACTGTTTTTT	TRBV7-2	TRBJ1-4	NA	few
CASSPHDRDNEQFF	TGTGCCAGCAGTCCCCATGACAGGGACAATGAGCAGTTCTTC	TRBV28	TRBJ2-1	TRBD1	many
CASSFSPRETQYF	TGTGCCAGCAGCTTCTCCCCCAGGGAGACCCAGTACTTC	TRBV7-3	TRBJ2-5	NA	NA
CASSENRGTQPQHF	TGTGCCAGCAGTGAAAACAGGGGGACTCAGCCCCAGCATTTT	TRBV2	TRBJ1-5	TRBD1	NA